Sequencing of this TCR beta chain was carried out in a study of blood T cell repertoires in COVID-19. V was shortened by 9 bases and J by 6 bases, with 18 bases between the two germline ends. CDR3 length equals 13 residues. Produced via immunoSEQ multiplex PCR; TCRdb's table is partial and in-frame only. The sample shows roughly 87,000 clones, roughly 82% of them seen only once. Sequencing was performed on peripheral blood. The receptor comes from a human donor in a cohort sampled during active COVID-19. The J gene is TRBJ2-7, the V gene TRBV12-3 or TRBV12-4, with D possibly TRBD2 on 6 matching bases. CDR3 nucleotide sequence: TGTGCCAGTAGACTGGGGGGTGTGGTCGAGCAGTACTTC. Translation gives CASRLGGVVEQYF.